What follows are 24 T cell receptor beta chains derived from one specimen sequenced in a study of blood T cell repertoires in COVID-19. Sequenced by immunoSEQ multiplex PCR; TCRdb stores in-frame clones only, minus some. Of approximately 93,000 clones listed, roughly 88% were seen once; the top ten hold about 30%. The specimen sequenced was peripheral blood. All receptors derive from a man aged 45 to 65 with active or convalescent COVID-19.

This chain connects TRBV12-5 to TRBJ2-5; 7 nucleotides line up with TRBD1. Germline V gene sequence: CDR1 LGHNT, CDR2 FRNRAP. V shed 3 bases and J 3 bases; nucleotides not matched to a gene: 4. The CDR3 runs 14 residues. The CDR3 region has the DNA TGTGCTAGTGGTTTAGGGACAGCAGAAGAGACCCAGTACTTC. Translated, it gives CASGLGTAEETQYF. Complete variable domain (other parts from reference TRBV12-5 and TRBJ2-5): DARVTQTPRHKVTEMGQEVTMRCQPILGHNTVFWYRQTMMQGLELLAYFRNRAPLDDSGMPKDRFSAEMPDATLATLKIQPSEPRDSAVYFCASGLGTAEETQYFGPGTRLLVL.

The V gene is TRBV5-1, the J gene TRBJ2-7; TRBD1 matches 9 bases. Germline V gene lookup returns CDR1 SGHRS and CDR2 YFSETQ. V trimming: 6 bases; J trimming: 2 bases; junction bases outside the gene matches: 6. This CDR3 is built from 14 residues. The CDR3 DNA reads TGCGCCAGCAACCCGGGACAGGGTACCTACGAGCAGTACTTC. It encodes CASNPGQGTYEQYF. The full variable domain, completed using reference TRBV5-1 and TRBJ2-7, is KAGVTQTPRYLIKTRGQQVTLSCSPISGHRSVSWYQQTPGQGLQFLFEYFSETQRNKGNFPGRFSGRQFSNSRSEMNVSTLELGDSALYLCASNPGQGTYEQYFGPGTRLTVT.

The chain employs TRBV24-1 and TRBJ2-5; no definite D call. The length of the CDR3 is 17 residues. Germline V CDR1 and CDR2: KGHDR, SFDVKD. Trimming stripped 3 bases from V and 0 bases from J, with 16 bases between. Here the CDR3 DNA reads TGTGCCACCAGTGATGCTAAGAAGTGGGCAGACCAAGAGACCCAGTACTTC. Its protein product is CATSDAKKWADQETQYF.

This chain links TRBV25-1 with TRBJ2-2, with D tentatively TRBD2 (6 bases). The CDR3 totals 14 residues. V dropped 7 bases and J dropped 7 bases, with 16 bases sitting between them. From germline, CDR1 is MGHDK and CDR2 SYGVNS. This chain's CDR3 is CASTRREGIGELFF. The CDR3 DNA reads TGTGCCAGCACCAGGAGGGAAGGGATCGGGGAGCTGTTTTTT.

This chain connects TRBV21-1 to TRBJ2-7; TRBD1 is the table's D call, not checked against the DNA. TRBV21-1 is a pseudogene segment. The CDR3 totals 17 residues. The chain's CDR3 is CASSNAESAGILYEQYF. The CDR3 DNA follows: TGTGCCAGCAGCAACGCCGAAAGCGCAGGGATTCTCTACGAGCAGTACTTC.

In its sample, this clone was seen a few times. The chain recombines TRBV7-9 with TRBJ1-5; the match to TRBD1 covers 10 bases. The CDR3 is made up of 15 amino acids. Germline V gene sequence: CDR1 SEHNR, CDR2 FQNEAQ (reference sequence). The J segment lost 3 bases and the V segment lost 6 bases, leaving 5 bases of the junction unmatched. CDR3 sequence reads: CASSQDRGNNQPQHF. The CDR3 DNA is TGTGCCAGCAGTCAGGACAGGGGGAACAATCAGCCCCAGCATTTT. The full variable domain, with the rest looked up from reference TRBV7-9 and TRBJ1-5, is DTGVSQNPRHKITKRGQNVTFRCDPISEHNRLYWYRQTLGQGPEFLTYFQNEAQLEKSRLLSDRFSAERPKGSFSTLEIQRTEQGDSAMYLCASSQDRGNNQPQHFGDGTRLSIL.

V usage is TRBV6-5 and J usage is TRBJ2-7, with a possible D match to TRBD1 (6 bases). The CDR3 loop spans 13 amino acids. V was pared by 4 bases and J by 3 bases, with 10 bases between. Germline CDR1 reads MNHEY; CDR2 reads SVGAGI. CDR3 nucleotide sequence: TGTGCCAGCAGTTGGGTAGGGGGCTACGAGCAGTACTTC. Translated, it gives CASSWVGGYEQYF.

The chain joins TRBV6-5 to TRBJ2-5; 11 bases fit TRBD2. The trim removed 11 bases at V and 7 bases at J, leaving 9 bases unmatched. Per germline, CDR1 MNHEY and CDR2 SVGAGI. This CDR3 has 13 residues. The CDR3 coding sequence is TGTGCCGGTAGCGGGAGGGCCTCGGGGACCCAGTACTTC. It translates to CAGSGRASGTQYF.

The chain uses TRBV6-2 or TRBV6-3 and TRBJ2-5; 10 nucleotides match TRBD1. J lost 5 bases, V lost 5 bases, and 11 bases had no gene match. This CDR3 contains 16 residues. Germline V lookup: CDR1 MNHEY, CDR2 SVGEGT. The CDR3 DNA follows: TGTGCCAGCAGTCCACCGACAGGGGGCTTTCGGGAGACCCAGTACTTC. Its translation: CASSPPTGGFRETQYF.

V is TRBV9 and J is TRBJ2-1; 8 nucleotides agree with TRBD2. V was pared by 0 bases and J by 5 bases, with 10 bases of the junction left unmatched. The CDR3 extends over 17 amino acids. Per germline, CDR1 SGDLS and CDR2 YYNGEE. As DNA, the CDR3 is TGTGCCAGCAGCGTAGAGTTATGGGGGACTAGAAACAATGAGCAGTTCTTC. It encodes CASSVELWGTRNNEQFF.

This clone was recorded a few times. The V call is TRBV6-5, the J call TRBJ1-5, with no clear D. The CDR3 is 15 amino acids. Germline lookup yields CDR1 MNHEY and CDR2 SVGAGI. V was shortened by 7 bases and J by 0 bases, with 13 bases between the two germline ends. This CDR3 reads CASKPTDDSNQPQHF. The CDR3 DNA sequence: TGTGCCAGCAAACCAACAGATGATAGCAATCAGCCCCAGCATTTT.

The V call is TRBV3-1 (or the pseudogene TRBV3-2), the J call TRBJ2-1, with 8 bases aligning to TRBD1. Germline V lookup: CDR1 LGHDT, CDR2 YNNKEL (reference sequence). V trimming: 1 base; J trimming: 8 bases; junction bases outside the gene matches: 13. The CDR3 totals 17 residues. The DNA for the CDR3 is TGTGCCAGCAGCCAAGTCCAGACAGGGGCAATTGGGGATGAGCAGTTCTTC. Amino acid sequence: CASSQVQTGAIGDEQFF.

V usage is TRBV5-1 and J usage is TRBJ2-7; the D gene is possibly TRBD2 (6 bases). CDR1 and CDR2 from the germline V gene are SGHRS and YFSETQ. The CDR3 is 14 residues long. V lost 2 bases and J 3 bases, leaving 12 bases between the germline ends. CDR3 sequence: CASSFSGVLYEQYF. DNA of the CDR3: TGCGCCAGCAGCTTTTCGGGGGTCCTCTACGAGCAGTACTTC.

This clone was detected only a few times. V and J are TRBV7-9 and TRBJ2-7, with D uncertain. Germline V lookup: CDR1 SEHNR, CDR2 FQNEAQ (reference sequence). This CDR3 contains 13 residues. Trimming stripped 2 bases from V and 0 bases from J, with 5 bases between. CDR3 sequence reads: CASSLWPSYEQYF. The CDR3 DNA follows: TGTGCCAGCAGCTTATGGCCCTCCTACGAGCAGTACTTC.

The chain uses TRBV7-2 and TRBJ2-5; 7 bases are a match to TRBD2. The junction had 6 bases not matched to a gene; V was cut back by 0 bases and J by 5 bases. CDR1 is SGHTA, CDR2 FQGNSA, per germline. CDR3 length: 15 residues. CDR3 sequence: CASSLAGLGSETQYF. DNA of the CDR3: TGTGCCAGCAGCTTAGCAGGACTAGGGTCCGAGACCCAGTACTTC.

The chain has TRBV29-1 and TRBJ1-1; D is undetermined. V shed 6 bases and J shed 3 bases, with 5 bases lying between them. Germline V gene data show CDR1 as SQVTM and CDR2 as ANQGSEA. The CDR3 runs 10 residues. CDR3 residues: CSVEDTEAFF. CDR3 in DNA: TGCAGCGTAGAGGACACTGAAGCTTTCTTT.

This clone has a handful of counts. The chain joins TRBV19 to TRBJ2-7, with 7 bases identical to TRBD1. Germline CDR1 reads LNHDA; CDR2 reads SQIVND (reference sequence). With V trimmed by 6 bases and J by 0 bases, 5 bases remained unmatched. The length of the CDR3 is 14 residues. The DNA for the CDR3 is TGTGCCAGTAGGACAGGGCCCAGCTCCTACGAGCAGTACTTC. It translates to CASRTGPSSYEQYF.

This clone was detected once. The chain uses TRBV19 and TRBJ2-1; perhaps TRBD1 as D (7 bases). Germline CDR1 is LNHDA and CDR2 is SQIVND (reference sequence). The CDR3 totals 16 residues. V was clipped by 6 bases and J by 0 bases, with 15 bases between them. CDR3 sequence (DNA): TGTGCCAGTAGAAGGGCAGGGGGGTCCTCCTACAATGAGCAGTTCTTC. Amino acid sequence: CASRRAGGSSYNEQFF.

The CDR3 here is CASSSRGSSFSYEQYF. For the CDR3, the DNA is TGTGCCAGCAGTTCTCGCGGGTCTAGCTTCTCCTACGAGCAGTACTTC. The rearrangement joins TRBV27 to TRBJ2-7; possibly TRBD2 for D (5 bases). The CDR3 is made up of 16 amino acids. Looked up from germline, CDR1 is MNHEY and CDR2 is SMNVEV (reference sequence). Trimming stripped 4 bases from V and 0 bases from J, with 16 bases between.

This chain links TRBV27 with TRBJ1-1; 8 bases line up with TRBD1. Germline V gene lookup returns CDR1 MNHEY and CDR2 SMNVEV (reference sequence). This CDR3 has 15 residues. V lost 0 bases to trimming and J lost 3 bases; unmatched junction nucleotides: 3. The CDR3 DNA is TGTGCCAGCAGTTTATCTGGACAGGGTTACACTGAAGCTTTCTTT. Translation: CASSLSGQGYTEAFF.

The V and J genes are TRBV28 and TRBJ1-4; TRBD1 matches at 10 bases. The J segment lost 8 bases and the V segment lost 6 bases, leaving 9 bases of the junction unmatched. Germline V CDR1 and CDR2: MDHEN, SYDVKM. The CDR3 length is 15 residues. CDR3 bases: TGTGCCAGCAGATGGGTGGGACAGGGGCTCGAAAAACTGTTTTTT. Translating it yields CASRWVGQGLEKLFF.

The chain carries TRBV30 and TRBJ1-1; tentative D call: TRBD1 (6 bases). Trimming shortened V by 5 bases and J by 1 base, and 11 bases separated the two germline ends. Germline CDR1 and CDR2: GTSNPN and SVGIG (reference sequence). The CDR3 spans 13 residues. CDR3 bases: TGTGCCTGGTCGGGACAAGCGAACACTGAAGCTTTCTTT. Protein product: CAWSGQANTEAFF. The full variable domain, its missing parts supplied by reference TRBV30 and TRBJ1-1, is SQTIHQWPATLVQPVGSPLSLECTVEGTSNPNLYWYRQAAGRGLQLLFYSVGIGQISSEVPQNLSASRPQDRQFILSSKKLLLSDSGFYLCAWSGQANTEAFFGQGTRLTVV.

V usage is TRBV30 and J usage is TRBJ2-7; TRBD1 is a possible D gene (6 bases). Germline-derived CDR1 and CDR2 are GTSNPN and SVGIG (reference sequence). V was pared by 4 bases and J by 0 bases, with 13 bases between. The CDR3 is made up of 14 amino acids. The CDR3 spells CAWTPGQSSYEQYF. In DNA, the CDR3 is TGTGCCTGGACACCGGGACAAAGCTCCTACGAGCAGTACTTC.

This chain joins TRBV24-1 and TRBJ2-3; no firm D call. Germline V CDR1 and CDR2: KGHDR, SFDVKD. Between the trimmed V and J ends, which lost 5 bases and 0 bases, there was a span of 11 bases. CDR3 length equals 15 residues. CDR3 coding DNA: TGTGCCACCAGTGCCTACTTCTCTAGCACAGATACGCAGTATTTT. Translation: CATSAYFSSTDTQYF.